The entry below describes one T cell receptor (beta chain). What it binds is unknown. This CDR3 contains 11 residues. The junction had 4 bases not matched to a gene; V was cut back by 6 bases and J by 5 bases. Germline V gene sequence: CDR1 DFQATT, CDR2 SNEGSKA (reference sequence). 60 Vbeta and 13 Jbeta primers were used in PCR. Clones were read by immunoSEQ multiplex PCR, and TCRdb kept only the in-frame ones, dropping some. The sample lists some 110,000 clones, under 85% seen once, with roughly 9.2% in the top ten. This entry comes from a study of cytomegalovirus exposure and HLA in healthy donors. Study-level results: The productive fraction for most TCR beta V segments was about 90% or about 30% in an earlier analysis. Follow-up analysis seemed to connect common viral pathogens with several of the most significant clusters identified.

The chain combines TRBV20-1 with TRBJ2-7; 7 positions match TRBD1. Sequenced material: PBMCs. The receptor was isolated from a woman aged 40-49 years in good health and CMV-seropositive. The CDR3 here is CSAGDSNEQYF. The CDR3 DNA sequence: TGCAGTGCGGGGGACAGTAACGAGCAGTACTTC.